This record concerns one TCR beta chain sequence. The data are from a study of blood T cell repertoires in COVID-19. Across the whole study: Italy, Spain and the United States were the sources of the convalescent and acute COVID-19 samples.

The authors' processing: Amplifying reference gene primers gave estimates of nucleated cell counts. Some clones are missing from TCRdb's copy, which holds only in-frame ones; the method was immunoSEQ multiplex PCR. The V and J calls and the clone size are those of that table, but D and trimming were determined from the DNA. The data hold 330,000 or so clones, with 89% observed a single time. V shed 0 bases and J shed 7 bases, with 10 bases lying between them. The CDR3 contains 13 residues. Germline V gene lookup returns CDR1 SNHLY and CDR2 FYNNEI. V gene TRBV2 combines with J gene TRBJ2-7, with D possibly matching TRBD1 (5 bases). The TCR originated in a woman aged 55-70 years with COVID-19, enrolled during active disease. Sequenced material: peripheral blood. DNA for the CDR3: TGTGCCAGCAGTGAAGCCAGGGTGGGGGAGCAGTACTTC. This translates into CASSEARVGEQYF. Variable domain in full (rest from reference TRBV2 and TRBJ2-7): EPEVTQTPSHQVTQMGQEVILRCVPISNHLYFYWYRQILGQKVEFLVSFYNNEISEKSEIFDDQFSVERPDGSNFTLKIRSTKLEDSAMYFCASSEARVGEQYFGPGTRLTVT.